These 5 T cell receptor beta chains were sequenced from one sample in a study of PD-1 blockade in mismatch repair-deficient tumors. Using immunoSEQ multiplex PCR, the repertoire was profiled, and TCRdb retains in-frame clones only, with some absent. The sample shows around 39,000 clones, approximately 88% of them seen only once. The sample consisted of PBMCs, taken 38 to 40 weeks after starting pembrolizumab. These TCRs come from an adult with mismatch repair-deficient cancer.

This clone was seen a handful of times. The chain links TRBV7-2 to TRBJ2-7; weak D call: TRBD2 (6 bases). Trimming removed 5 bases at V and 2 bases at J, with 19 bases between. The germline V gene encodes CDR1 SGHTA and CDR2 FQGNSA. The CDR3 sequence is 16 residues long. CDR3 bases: TGTGCCAGCAGCCCCCCTGCTGGGCGGGAAGCCTACGAGCAGTACTTC. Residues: CASSPPAGREAYEQYF.

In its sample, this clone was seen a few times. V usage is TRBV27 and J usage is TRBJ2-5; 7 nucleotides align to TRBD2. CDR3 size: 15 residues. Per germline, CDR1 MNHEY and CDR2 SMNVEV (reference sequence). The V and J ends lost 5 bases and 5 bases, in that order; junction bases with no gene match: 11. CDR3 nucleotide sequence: TGTGCCAGCAGTCTGTCGACTAGCCCGGCGGAGACCCAGTACTTC. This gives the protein CASSLSTSPAETQYF.

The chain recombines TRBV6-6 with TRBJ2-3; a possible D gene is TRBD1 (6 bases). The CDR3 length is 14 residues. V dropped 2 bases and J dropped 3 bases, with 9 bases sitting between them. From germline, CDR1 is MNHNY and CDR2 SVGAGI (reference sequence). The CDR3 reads CASSYAGETDTQYF. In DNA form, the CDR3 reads TGTGCCAGCAGTTACGCAGGGGAGACAGATACGCAGTATTTT.

The DNA for the CDR3 is TGTGCCAGCAGCTCAGGGGTTTCCTACGAGCAGTACTTC. Residues: CASSSGVSYEQYF. The genes are TRBV7-6 and TRBJ2-7; weak D call: TRBD1 (6 bases). Trimming pared 4 bases from V and 1 base from J, leaving 8 bases between. The CDR3 sequence is 13 residues long. From germline, CDR1 is SGHVS and CDR2 FNYEAQ.

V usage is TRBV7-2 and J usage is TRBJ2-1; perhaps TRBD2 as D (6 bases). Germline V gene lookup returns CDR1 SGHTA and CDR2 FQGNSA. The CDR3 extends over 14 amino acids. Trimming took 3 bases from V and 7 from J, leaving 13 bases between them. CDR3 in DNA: TGTGCCAGCAGCTTTGGGGGGAGTGGGAATGAGCAGTTCTTC. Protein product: CASSFGGSGNEQFF. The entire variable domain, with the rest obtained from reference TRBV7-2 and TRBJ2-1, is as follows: GAGVSQSPSNKVTEKGKDVELRCDPISGHTALYWYRQSLGQGLEFLIYFQGNSAPDKSGLPSDRFSAERTGGSVSTLTIQRTQQEDSAVYLCASSFGGSGNEQFFGPGTRLTVL.